This entry describes one T cell receptor (beta chain). This entry is derived from a study of blood T cell repertoires in COVID-19. Study-level information: The United States, Italy and Spain were the sources of the acute and convalescent COVID-19 samples. T cells, B-cell-depleted T cells, or PBMCs provided the cDNA or gDNA that served as material.

Profiled with immunoSEQ multiplex PCR; TCRdb holds only in-frame clones, not every one. Among roughly 140,000 clones listed, under 90% were seen once. Trimming left V 5 bases short and J 0 bases short, with 13 bases between. This CDR3 has 15 residues. In germline, CDR1 is MGHRA, CDR2 YSYEKL. The clonotype was recovered from a man between 70 and 80 years old who had recovered from COVID-19. The specimen sequenced was peripheral blood. This chain links TRBV4-1 with TRBJ1-2; a weak D match, TRBD1 (6 bases). CDR3 sequence: CASSLPGTSNYGYTF. In DNA form, the CDR3 reads TGCGCCAGCAGCTTACCCGGGACATCTAACTATGGCTACACCTTC.